These T cell receptor beta chains were read from a single sample in a study of blood T cells in healthy people across ages. MiXCR, applied by TCRdb to the 5' RACE reads, yields one record per CDR3 protein. The sample has around 800,000 distinct CDR3 sequences; 20% to 30% are singletons. The sample was also linked to a second study, of T cells of mothers and their children.

The specimen was blood. All receptors come from a boy aged 5-17 years in good health. Both conserved end residues are part of each CDR3. Each record gives: J gene, CDR3 length, V gene, CDR3 protein.

J: NA; length: 15; V: TRBV21-1; CDR3: CASSKEGGATNEQFF
J: TRBJ1-3; length: 13; V: TRBV7-7; CDR3: CASSLDRGNTIYF
J: TRBJ2-2; length: 16; V: TRBV3-1; CDR3: CASSQRTVANTGELFF
J: TRBJ1-2; length: 13; V: TRBV7-2; CDR3: CASSSRQGNGYTF
J: TRBJ1-3; length: 16; V: TRBV7-9; CDR3: CASSLAGGSSGNTIYF
J: TRBJ2-1; length: 17; V: TRBV12-3/TRBV12-4; CDR3: CASSFWTSGDVYNEQFF
J: TRBJ1-2; length: 13; V: TRBV25-1; CDR3: CASSNRGNYGYTF
J: TRBJ1-4; length: 13; V: TRBV20-1; CDR3: CSARTGNNEKLFF
J: TRBJ2-2; length: 16; V: TRBV5-1; CDR3: CASSFRQGEDTGELFF
J: TRBJ2-7; length: 14; V: TRBV29-1; CDR3: CSLTIGHHSYEQYF